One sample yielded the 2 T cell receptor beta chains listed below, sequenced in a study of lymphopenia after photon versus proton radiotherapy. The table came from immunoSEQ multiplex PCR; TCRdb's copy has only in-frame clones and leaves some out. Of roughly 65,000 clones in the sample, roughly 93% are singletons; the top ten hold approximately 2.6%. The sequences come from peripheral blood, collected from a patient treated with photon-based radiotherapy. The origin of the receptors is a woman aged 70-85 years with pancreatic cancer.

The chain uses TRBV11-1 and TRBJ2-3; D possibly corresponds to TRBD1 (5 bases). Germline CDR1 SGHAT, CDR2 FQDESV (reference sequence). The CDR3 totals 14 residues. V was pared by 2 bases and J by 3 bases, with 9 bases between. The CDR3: CASSLRQTTDTQYF. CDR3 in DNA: TGTGCCAGCAGCTTACGACAGACGACAGATACGCAGTATTTT.

The CDR3 coding sequence is TGTGCCAGCAGCTTACAATGGTTCGGGGCTGGACAGTTGGACGGAAACACCATATATTTT. Protein: CASSLQWFGAGQLDGNTIYF. The rearrangement joins TRBV7-3 to TRBJ1-3; possibly TRBD1 for D (6 bases). CDR1 SGHTA and CDR2 FQGTGA come from the germline V gene. CDR3 size: 20 residues. Trimming took 2 bases from V and 4 from J, leaving 27 bases between them.